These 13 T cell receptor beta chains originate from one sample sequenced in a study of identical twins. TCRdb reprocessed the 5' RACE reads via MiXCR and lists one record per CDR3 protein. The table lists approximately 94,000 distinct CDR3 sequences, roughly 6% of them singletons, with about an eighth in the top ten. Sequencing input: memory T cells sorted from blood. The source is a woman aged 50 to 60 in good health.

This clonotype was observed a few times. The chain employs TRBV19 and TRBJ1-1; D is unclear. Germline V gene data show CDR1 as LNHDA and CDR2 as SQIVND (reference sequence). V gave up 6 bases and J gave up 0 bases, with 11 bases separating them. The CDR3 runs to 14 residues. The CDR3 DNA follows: TGTGCCAGTAGGGGATCCTACATGAACACTGAAGCTTTCTTT. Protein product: CASRGSYMNTEAFF.

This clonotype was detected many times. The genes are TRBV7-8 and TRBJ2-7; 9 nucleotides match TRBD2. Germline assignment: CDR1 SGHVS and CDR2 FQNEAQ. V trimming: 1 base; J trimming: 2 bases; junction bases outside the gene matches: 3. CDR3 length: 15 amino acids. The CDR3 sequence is CASSLGGREPYEQYV. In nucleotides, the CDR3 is TGTGCCAGCAGCTTAGGCGGGAGGGAACCCTACGAGCAGTACGTC.

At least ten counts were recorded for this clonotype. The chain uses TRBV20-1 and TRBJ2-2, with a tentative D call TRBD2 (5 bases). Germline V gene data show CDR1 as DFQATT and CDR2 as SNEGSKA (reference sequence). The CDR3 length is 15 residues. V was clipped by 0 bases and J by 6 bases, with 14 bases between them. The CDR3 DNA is TGCAGTGCTAGAGATAAAGGCTCCGGGGCCGGGGAGCTGTTTTTT. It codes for CSARDKGSGAGELFF.

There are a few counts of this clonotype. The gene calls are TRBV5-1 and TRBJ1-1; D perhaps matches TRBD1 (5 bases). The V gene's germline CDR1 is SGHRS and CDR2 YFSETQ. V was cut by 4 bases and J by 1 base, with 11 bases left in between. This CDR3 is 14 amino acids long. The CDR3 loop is CASSPDGANTEAFF. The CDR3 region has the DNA TGCGCCAGCAGCCCCGACGGGGCGAACACTGAAGCTTTCTTT.

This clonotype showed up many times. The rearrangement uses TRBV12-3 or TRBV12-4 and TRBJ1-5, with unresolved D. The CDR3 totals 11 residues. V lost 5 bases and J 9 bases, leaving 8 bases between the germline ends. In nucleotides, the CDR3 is TGTGCCAGCAGTACCCCAGGGCCCCAGCATTTT. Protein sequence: CASSTPGPQHF.

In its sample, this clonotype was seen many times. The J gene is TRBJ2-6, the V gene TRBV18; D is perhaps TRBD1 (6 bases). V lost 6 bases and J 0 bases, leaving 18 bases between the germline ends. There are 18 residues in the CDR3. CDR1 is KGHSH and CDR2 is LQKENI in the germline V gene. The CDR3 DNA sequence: TGTGCCAGCTCGAAAATAGGAGGACAGAGCTCTGGGGCCAACGTCCTGACTTTC. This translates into CASSKIGGQSSGANVLTF.

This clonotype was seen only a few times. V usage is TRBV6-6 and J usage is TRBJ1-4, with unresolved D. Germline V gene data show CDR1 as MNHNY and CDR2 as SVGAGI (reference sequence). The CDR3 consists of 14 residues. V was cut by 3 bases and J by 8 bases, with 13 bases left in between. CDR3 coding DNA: TGTGCCAGCAGTTATGGGCAGCCTGTAGAAAAACTGTTTTTT. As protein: CASSYGQPVEKLFF.

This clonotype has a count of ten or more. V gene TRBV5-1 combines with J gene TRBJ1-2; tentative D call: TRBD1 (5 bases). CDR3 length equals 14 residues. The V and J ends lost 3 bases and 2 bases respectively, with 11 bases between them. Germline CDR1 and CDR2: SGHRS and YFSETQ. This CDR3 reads CASSSDKFNYGYTF. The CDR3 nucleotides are TGCGCCAGCAGCTCGGACAAATTCAACTATGGCTACACCTTC.

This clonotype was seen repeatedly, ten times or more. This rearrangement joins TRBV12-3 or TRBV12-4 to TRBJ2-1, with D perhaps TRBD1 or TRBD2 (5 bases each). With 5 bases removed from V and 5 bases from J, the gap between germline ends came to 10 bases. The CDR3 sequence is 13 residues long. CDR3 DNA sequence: TGTGCCAGCAGTCCGGGACGCGACAATGAGCAGTTCTTC. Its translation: CASSPGRDNEQFF.

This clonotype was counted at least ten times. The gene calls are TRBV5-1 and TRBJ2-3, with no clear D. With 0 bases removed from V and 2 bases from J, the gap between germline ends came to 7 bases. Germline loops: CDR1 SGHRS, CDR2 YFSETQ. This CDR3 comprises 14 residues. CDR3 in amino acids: CASSLEDLTDTQYF. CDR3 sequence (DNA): TGCGCCAGCAGCTTGGAAGACCTCACAGATACGCAGTATTTT.

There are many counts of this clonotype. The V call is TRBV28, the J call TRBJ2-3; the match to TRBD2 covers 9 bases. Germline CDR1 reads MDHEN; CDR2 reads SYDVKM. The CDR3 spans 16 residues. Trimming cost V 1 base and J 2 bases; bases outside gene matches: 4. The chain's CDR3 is CASSLSLAGYTDTQYF. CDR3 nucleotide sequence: TGTGCCAGCAGTTTATCGCTAGCGGGGTACACAGATACGCAGTATTTT.

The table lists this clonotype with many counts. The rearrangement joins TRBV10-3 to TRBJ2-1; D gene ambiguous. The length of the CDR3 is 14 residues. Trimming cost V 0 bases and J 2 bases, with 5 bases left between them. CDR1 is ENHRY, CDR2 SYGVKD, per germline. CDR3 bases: TGTGCCATCAGTGAGTCAAGGCCCTACAATGAGCAGTTCTTC. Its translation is CAISESRPYNEQFF.

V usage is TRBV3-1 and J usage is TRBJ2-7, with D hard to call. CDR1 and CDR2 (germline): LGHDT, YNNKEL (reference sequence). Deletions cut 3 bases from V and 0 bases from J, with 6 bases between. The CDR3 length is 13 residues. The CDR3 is CASSQGISYEQYV. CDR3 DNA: TGTGCCAGCAGCCAGGGCATCTCCTACGAGCAGTACGTC.